These 10 T cell receptor beta chains originate from one sample sequenced in a study of T cell responses to AZD1222 COVID-19 vaccine. Sequenced by immunoSEQ multiplex PCR; TCRdb stores in-frame clones only, minus some. The table lists approximately 94,000 clones, about 87% of them singletons, with more than 1.5% in the top ten. Sequenced material: peripheral blood, taken on day 0 of AZD1222 vaccination. Receptor source: an adult in good health.

Details on this clone: This sample also contains other DNA sequences that code for the same CDR3. CDR3 amino acids: CASSLGQGYETQYF. As DNA, the CDR3 is TGTGCCAGCAGCTTGGGTCAGGGTTATGAGACCCAGTACTTC. J is TRBJ2-5 and V is TRBV7-2, with D possibly matching TRBD1 (5 bases). Germline CDR1 SGHTA, CDR2 FQGNSA. V was pared by 3 bases and J by 5 bases, with 13 bases between. The CDR3 has 14 residues.

V and J are TRBV7-9 and TRBJ1-3; D might be TRBD1 (5 bases). This CDR3 region has 15 residues. Germline V gene data show CDR1 as SEHNR and CDR2 as FQNEAQ (reference sequence). V was trimmed by 8 bases and J by 0 bases, leaving 14 bases between them. CDR3 sequence reads: CASLEAGLSGNTIYF. DNA of the CDR3: TGTGCCAGCTTGGAGGCAGGGCTCTCTGGAAACACCATATATTTT.

The CDR3: CASMVPAGEQYF. The CDR3, as DNA: TGTGCCAGTATGGTCCCGGCGGGGGAGCAGTACTTC. The J gene is TRBJ2-7, the V gene TRBV19; the D gene is possibly TRBD2 (6 bases). CDR3 length equals 12 residues. Germline CDR1 is LNHDA and CDR2 is SQIVND (reference sequence). Trimming pared 7 bases from V and 7 bases from J, leaving 14 bases between.

V is TRBV19 and J is TRBJ2-3; perhaps TRBD2 as D (5 bases). V was cut by 7 bases and J by 2 bases, with 13 bases left in between. The germline gives CDR1 LNHDA, CDR2 SQIVND (reference sequence). The CDR3 extends over 14 amino acids. CDR3 region: CASTKGLFTDTQYF. CDR3 coding DNA: TGTGCCAGTACCAAAGGACTCTTCACAGATACGCAGTATTTT.

CDR3 coding DNA: TGTGCCTGGAGCCGGGAACTGCGGGGCACCGGGGAGCTGTTTTTT. It translates to CAWSRELRGTGELFF. The chain uses TRBV30 and TRBJ2-2, with D possibly being TRBD2 (6 bases). This CDR3 region has 15 residues. Trimming pared 3 bases from V and 4 bases from J, leaving 15 bases between. Germline-derived CDR1 and CDR2 are GTSNPN and SVGIG (reference sequence).

The chain couples TRBV25-1 to TRBJ2-3; 8 bases are a match to TRBD2. The V and J ends lost 2 bases and 8 bases, in that order; junction bases with no gene match: 9. Looked up from germline, CDR1 is MGHDK and CDR2 is SYGVNS. The CDR3 loop spans 15 amino acids. DNA for the CDR3: TGTGCCAGCAGTGAAGGGCTAGCGGGCCCGGGTACGCAGTATTTT. The encoded protein is CASSEGLAGPGTQYF.

The genes are TRBV5-8 and TRBJ1-6, with D hard to call. Germline CDR1 reads SGHTS; CDR2 reads YDEGEE. Trimming left V 4 bases short and J 0 bases short, with 11 bases between. The CDR3 length is 16 residues. DNA for the CDR3: TGTGCCAGCAGCGTGAGGCCAAGCTCCTATAATTCACCCCTCCACTTT. This translates into CASSVRPSSYNSPLHF.

V usage is TRBV6-5 and J usage is TRBJ2-1; 10 bases agree with TRBD2. Germline V gene data show CDR1 as MNHEY and CDR2 as SVGAGI. The J segment lost 3 bases and the V segment lost 5 bases, leaving 1 base of the junction unmatched. The CDR3 has 14 residues. In DNA form, the CDR3 reads TGTGCCAGCAGTCGGACTAGCGGCTACAATGAGCAGTTCTTC. This sequence encodes CASSRTSGYNEQFF.

This chain connects TRBV11-1 to TRBJ2-2, with D unresolved. Looked up from germline, CDR1 is SGHAT and CDR2 is FQDESV (reference sequence). V lost 8 bases, J lost 0 bases, and 10 bases lay in between. The CDR3 is made up of 14 amino acids. The CDR3 reads CASQPAPNTGELFF. The DNA of the CDR3 is TGTGCCAGCCAACCAGCGCCGAACACCGGGGAGCTGTTTTTT.

The genes are TRBV6-5 and TRBJ2-2, with D possibly being TRBD2 (5 bases). This CDR3 is 12 amino acids long. In germline, CDR1 is MNHEY, CDR2 SVGAGI. V gave up 11 bases and J gave up 4 bases, with 11 bases separating them. The CDR3 nucleotides read TGTGCCGTCGGGGAGTTCACCGGGGAGCTGTTTTTT. Its protein is CAVGEFTGELFF.